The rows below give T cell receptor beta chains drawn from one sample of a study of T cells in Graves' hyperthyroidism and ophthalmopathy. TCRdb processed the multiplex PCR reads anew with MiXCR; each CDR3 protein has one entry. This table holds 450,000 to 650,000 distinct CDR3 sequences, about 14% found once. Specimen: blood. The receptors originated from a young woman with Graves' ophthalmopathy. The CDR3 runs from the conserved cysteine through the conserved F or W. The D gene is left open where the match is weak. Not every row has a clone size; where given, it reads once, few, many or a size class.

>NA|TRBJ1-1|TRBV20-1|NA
TGCAGTCCGAAAACAGGTAACACTGAAGCTTTCTTT
CSPKTGNTEAFF
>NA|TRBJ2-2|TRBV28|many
TGTGCCAGCAGAGAGACTCGGAACGGCGGGGAGCTGTTTTTT
CASRETRNGGELFF
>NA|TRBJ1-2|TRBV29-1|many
TGCAGCGCTCATGGGAACTATGGCTACACCTTC
CSAHGNYGYTF
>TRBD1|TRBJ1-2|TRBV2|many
TGTGCCAGCAGTGAAGAGGACAGGGGGATAGGTGGCTACACCTTC
CASSEEDRGIGGYTF
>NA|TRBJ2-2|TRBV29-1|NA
TGCAGCGTTGACATCCTGGGGGAGCTGTTTTTT
CSVDILGELFF
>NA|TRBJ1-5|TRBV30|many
TGTGCCTGGAGGGCTTATAGCAATCAGCCCCAGCATTTT
CAWRAYSNQPQHF
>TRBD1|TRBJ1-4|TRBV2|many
TGTGCCAGCAGTGAACCGGGACAGGGGAATGAAAAACTGTTTTTT
CASSEPGQGNEKLFF
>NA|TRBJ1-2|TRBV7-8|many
TGTGCCAGCAGCTTAGAAGGCCCGGTGAACAGCGTCGACTGGGGCTACACCTTC
CASSLEGPVNSVDWGYTF
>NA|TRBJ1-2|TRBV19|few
TGTGCCAGTAGTTTATTGTCCCCAGGGGACTATGGCTACACCTTC
CASSLLSPGDYGYTF
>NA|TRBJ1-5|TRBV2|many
TGTGCCAGCAGTGAACTGGGACGGCCAGGTCAGCCCCAGCATTTT
CASSELGRPGQPQHF
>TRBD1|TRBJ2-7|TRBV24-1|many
TGTGCCACCAGTGATTTGGTGAGGACAGGGGTCCCCTACGAGCAGTACTTC
CATSDLVRTGVPYEQYF
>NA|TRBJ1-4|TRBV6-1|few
TGTGCCAGCAGTGCCAGTCTTGGATATAATGAAAAACTGTTTTTT
CASSASLGYNEKLFF
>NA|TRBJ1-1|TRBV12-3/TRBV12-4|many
TGTGCCAGCAGGGCCACATTAAGTCGGACTGAAGCTTTCTTT
CASRATLSRTEAFF
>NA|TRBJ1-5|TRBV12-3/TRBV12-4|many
TGTGCCAGCAGTTTCGCGTCGGGGGGCACTCAGCCCCAGCATTTT
CASSFASGGTQPQHF
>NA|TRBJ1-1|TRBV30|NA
TGTGCCTGGAGTGTAGAGGGTTTGGGACTCCTATCCGCTTTCTTT
CAWSVEGLGLLSAFF
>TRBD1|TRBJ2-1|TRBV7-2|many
TGTGCCAGCAGCTCAACCCGGGACAGGTACTACAATGAGCAGTTCTTC
CASSSTRDRYYNEQFF
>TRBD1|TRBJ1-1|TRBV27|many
TGTGCCAGCAGTTCCACCCGGGACAGGAGGTGGGGTGGGGACACTGAAGCTTTCTTT
CASSSTRDRRWGGDTEAFF
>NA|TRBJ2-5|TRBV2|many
TGTGCCAGCAGGAGGGGAGAGACCCAGTACTTC
CASRRGETQYF
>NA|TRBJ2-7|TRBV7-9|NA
TGTGCCAGCAGCTTAGCGCCCCCGGGCGAGCAGTACTTC
CASSLAPPGEQYF
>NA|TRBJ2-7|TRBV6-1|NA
TGTGCCAGCAGCGGGACTTCCTACAATGAGCAGTACTTC
CASSGTSYNEQYF
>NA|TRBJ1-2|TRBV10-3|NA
TGTGCCATCAGTGAGTCGACCCGACAGCGTGACTATGGCTACACCTTC
CAISESTRQRDYGYTF
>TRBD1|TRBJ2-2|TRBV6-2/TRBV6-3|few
TGTGCCAGCAGTTACCATCCGCCGGGACAGGGGGCTACCGGGGAGCTGTTTTTT
CASSYHPPGQGATGELFF
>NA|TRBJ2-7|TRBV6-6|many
TGTGCCAGCAGTTACGGGGCCCCGACTTACGAGCAGTACTTC
CASSYGAPTYEQYF
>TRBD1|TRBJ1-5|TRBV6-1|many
TGTGCCAGCAGACCCGACAGGGGGGTGAGCAATCAGCCCCAGCATTTT
CASRPDRGVSNQPQHF
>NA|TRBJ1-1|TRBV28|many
TGTGCCAGCAGTTTTAGGGCAGGGAACACTGAAGCTTTCTTT
CASSFRAGNTEAFF
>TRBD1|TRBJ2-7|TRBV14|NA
TGTGCCAGCAGCCAGTACAGGGGGCCTGCCTACGAGCAGTACTTC
CASSQYRGPAYEQYF
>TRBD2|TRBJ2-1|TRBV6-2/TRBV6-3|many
TGTGCCAGCACCGAGCGGGATGTATATGAGCAGTTCTTC
CASTERDVYEQFF
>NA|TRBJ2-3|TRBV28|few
TGTGCCAGCAATATGGATACAGATACGCAGTATTTT
CASNMDTDTQYF
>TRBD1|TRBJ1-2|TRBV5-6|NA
TGTGCCAGCAGCTTGGAGGACAGGGGATATGGCTACACCTTC
CASSLEDRGYGYTF
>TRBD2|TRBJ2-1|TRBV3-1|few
TGTGCCAGCAGCCCCTGGGGATCGACTAGCGGATACTCTGTCGGTGAGCAGTTCTTC
CASSPWGSTSGYSVGEQFF
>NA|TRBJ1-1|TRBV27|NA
TGTGCCAGCAGTTTATGGGCCGGGAAGAACACTGAAGCTTTCTTT
CASSLWAGKNTEAFF
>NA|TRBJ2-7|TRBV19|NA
TGTGCCAGTAACCCGGGCGGAGGGGTGACCTACGAGCAGTACTTC
CASNPGGGVTYEQYF
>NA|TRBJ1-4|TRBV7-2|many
TGTGCCAGCAGCGTTATTTCAACTAATGAAAAACTGTTTTTT
CASSVISTNEKLFF
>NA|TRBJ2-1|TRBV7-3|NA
TGTGCCGGCAGCTTAGGCTACAATGAGCAGTTCTTC
CAGSLGYNEQFF
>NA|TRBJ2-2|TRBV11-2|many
TGTGCCAGCAGCCCGGCCCTCGGGGTGAGGGTGGCCGGGGAGCTGTTTTTT
CASSPALGVRVAGELFF
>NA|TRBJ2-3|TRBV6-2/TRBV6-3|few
TGTGCCACCCTACGGGGCACAGATACGCAGTATTTT
CATLRGTDTQYF
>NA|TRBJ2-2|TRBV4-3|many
TGCGCCAGCAGCCAAGATGGGACTGATCTTGGCGGGGAGCTGTTTTTT
CASSQDGTDLGGELFF
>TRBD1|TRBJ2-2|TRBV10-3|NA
TGTGCCATCAGGCCTACAGGGACAGCACAAGGAGGCAAAGGGGCCGGGGAGCTGTTTTTT
CAIRPTGTAQGGKGAGELFF
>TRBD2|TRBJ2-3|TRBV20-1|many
TGCAGTGCTAGACCATCACTAGCGGGGCCCCTAGATACGCAGTATTTT
CSARPSLAGPLDTQYF
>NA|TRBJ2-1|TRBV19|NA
TGTGCCAGTAGTATAGGGAGAGGCCCACCCTTAACAGATGAGCAGTTCTTC
CASSIGRGPPLTDEQFF
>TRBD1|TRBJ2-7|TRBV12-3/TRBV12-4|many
TGTGCCAGCAGTTTTGGACAGGGGTATTACGAGCAGTACTTC
CASSFGQGYYEQYF
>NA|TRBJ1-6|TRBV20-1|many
TGCAGTGCTATCGGCGGCTACGGCAATAATTCACCCCTCCACTTT
CSAIGGYGNNSPLHF
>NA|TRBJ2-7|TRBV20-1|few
TGCAGTGCTAGGGGGCCCGAGCAGTACTTC
CSARGPEQYF
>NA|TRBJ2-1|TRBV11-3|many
TGTGCCAGCAGCTTACCTAGGAGTTACTCACCCCAGCAGTTCTTC
CASSLPRSYSPQQFF
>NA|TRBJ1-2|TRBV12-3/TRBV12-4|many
TGTGCCAGCAGTTCAAGGGGTGGCTACACCTTC
CASSSRGGYTF
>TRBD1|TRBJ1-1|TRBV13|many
TGTGCCAGCAGCAGGACAGGGGTGGGCACTGAAGCTTTCTTT
CASSRTGVGTEAFF
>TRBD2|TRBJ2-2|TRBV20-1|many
TGCAGTGCCAATCCGGGGACTAGCTCCACCGGGGAGCTGTTTTTT
CSANPGTSSTGELFF
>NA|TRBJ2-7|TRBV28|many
TGTGCCAGCAGTTTATTCCACTACGAGCAGTACTTC
CASSLFHYEQYF
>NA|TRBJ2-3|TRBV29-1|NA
TGCAGCGTAGTGGGGGGTGGGGCCCGCACAGATACGCAGTATTTT
CSVVGGGARTDTQYF
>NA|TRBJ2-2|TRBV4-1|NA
TGCGCCAGCAGCCACCCAAAGGGCAAGGTTACGAGCACCGGGGAGCTGTTTTTT
CASSHPKGKVTSTGELFF
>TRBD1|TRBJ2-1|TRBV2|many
TGTGCCAGCAGTCCGAGGGGACAGTTCATTCTGCTAGGGACCTACAATGAGCAGTTCTTC
CASSPRGQFILLGTYNEQFF
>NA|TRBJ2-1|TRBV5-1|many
TGCGCCAGCAGCTTGGCTGGGGGACTGGACGGATACAATGAGCAGTTCTTC
CASSLAGGLDGYNEQFF
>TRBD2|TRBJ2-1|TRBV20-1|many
TGCAGCGCCCGGGGACTAGCAGACAATGAGCAGTTCTTC
CSARGLADNEQFF
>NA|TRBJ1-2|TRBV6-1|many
TGTGCCAGCAGAGACGGCAGGGGCGTGGGCTACACCTTC
CASRDGRGVGYTF
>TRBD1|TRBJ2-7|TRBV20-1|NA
TGCAGTGCTAGAGATCTCCTTGGACAGGCACTTTCCTACGAGCAGTACTTC
CSARDLLGQALSYEQYF
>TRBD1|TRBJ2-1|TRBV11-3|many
TGTGCCAGCAGCTTAGACCCCGGGACAGGGGGCTACAATGAGCAGTTCTTC
CASSLDPGTGGYNEQFF
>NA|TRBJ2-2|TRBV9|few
TGTGCCAGCAGCGTAGGGGGGTTCGAGAACACCGGGGAGCTGTTTTTT
CASSVGGFENTGELFF
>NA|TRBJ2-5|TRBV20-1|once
TGCAGTGCTAGAGGACAAAAAGGAGAGACCCAGTACTTC
CSARGQKGETQYF
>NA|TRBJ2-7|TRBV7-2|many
TGTGCCAGCAGCCTTGGTAAATACGAGCAGTACTTC
CASSLGKYEQYF